This T cell receptor beta chain was documented in a study of blood T cell repertoires in COVID-19. The repertoire was sequenced with immunoSEQ multiplex PCR; TCRdb's copy has only in-frame clones and lacks some. The sample carries roughly 400,000 clones, more than 70% recorded once. Per the germline V gene, CDR1 is MDHEN and CDR2 is SYDVKM. The CDR3 is made up of 13 amino acids. V lost 11 bases and J 1 base, leaving 15 bases between the germline ends. The rearrangement joins TRBV28 to TRBJ2-7; D remains unclear. The sample was PBMCs or T cells enriched from blood (not recorded which). This clonotype originated in a woman between 18 and 30 years old who had been exposed to COVID-19. The CDR3 bases are TGTGCCGGTAGCTCTCCCGGTTCCTACGAGCAGTACTTC. It is translated as CAGSSPGSYEQYF.